Here is one TCR beta chain with its context. The antigen is not known. The PCR employed 60 Vbeta primers together with 13 Jbeta primers. TCRdb's copy holds only in-frame clones and misses some; the assay was immunoSEQ multiplex PCR. The sample records 100,000 to 150,000 clones, 77% being singletons. The data are from a study of cytomegalovirus exposure and HLA in healthy donors. Trimming shortened V by 5 bases and J by 1 base, and 11 bases separated the two germline ends. This CDR3 is built from 14 residues. Germline-derived CDR1 and CDR2 are SEHNR and FQNEAQ (reference sequence). These donors counted as nominally healthy when sampled, but unrecorded immune exposures were likely. Notes on the study in general: Associated with cytomegalovirus, according to the listing, were around 160 TCR beta chains.

The sequenced sample consisted of PBMCs. The sequence came from a male donor in good health and CMV-seropositive. The chain uses TRBV7-9 and TRBJ1-1; TRBD1 is a possible D gene (6 bases). The CDR3 region has the DNA TGTGCCAGCAGCAACCGGGACAAGAACACTGAAGCTTTCTTT. Translated: CASSNRDKNTEAFF.